This record concerns one T cell receptor (beta chain) sequence. This clone was recorded a few times. This receptor's antigen is unknown. Base qualities are not at hand, and no much larger clone is one base apart. This sample was taken from a study of cytotoxic CD8 clonotypes in ibrutinib-treated CLL (dated by TCRdb to about 2021). For the study in its entirety: The cohort was composed of 11 relapsed/refractory and fewer than 16 treatment-naive patients; IGHV unmutated status was identified in 17 patients. Cryopreserved peripheral blood mononuclear cells were collected at three points: before therapy, at response, and at either sustained remission or disease progression. The response samples were drawn at a median of approximately 11 months into treatment, with a range of about 6 to 40 months. Responses were partial in some 24 patients and complete in 2; after median about 5.5 years follow-up, about 14 stayed in remission and approximately twelve progressed. Of the 90 or so participants in the trial, 25 to 30 had longitudinal samples available. On average, each sample yielded hundreds of thousands of productive templates and tens of thousands of productive rearrangements.

V is cut by 8 bases and J by 4 bases, and the space between the germline ends is 18 bases. Based on the germline V gene, the CDR1 and CDR2 sequences are SNHLY and FYNNEI. The CDR3, cysteine through phenylalanine, is 15 amino acids long. Kept here is only the CDR3 DNA, which spans 45 bases and is read in frame from base 1. For TCR beta library preparation, roughly 2.1 micrograms of genomic DNA were isolated from cryopreserved PBMCs. High-throughput TCR beta sequencing was performed on longitudinal blood samples from CLL patients receiving ibrutinib monotherapy. The patients took part in an open-label, single-center phase 2 trial of ibrutinib monotherapy. Each clonotype received, on average, roughly 9.6x coverage in deep resolution sequencing performed on a MiSeq, where the target depth lay between 1 in 1 million and 1 in 200,000 T cells. The immunoSEQ hsTCRB Kit was used to generate the TCR beta libraries. Concerning the study's data processing: The data were analyzed with ImmunoSEQ Analyzer and ImmunoSEQ Data Assistant, and V, D and J gene assignments followed IMGT definitions. Clonality, which ranges from 0 to 1, was calculated by subtracting the normalized Shannon entropy of productive rearrangement frequencies from one. Public clonotype analysis was restricted to overrepresented clonotypes comprising at least 0.05% of each patient's repertoire. About a dozen repertoires from age-matched healthy donors, obtained from immuneACCESS, served as clonality controls. Drawn from immuneACCESS, this table holds only the in-frame rearrangements with V and J called that TCRdb kept. Clones are partly lost; checked studies trace under half to an unresolved V gene and leave the rest unexplained. For V, J and clone size, that table is used; D and trimming come from the DNA. This sample lists more than 15,000 clones; approximately 67% were detected once. The leading ten clones occupy about 18% of the sample.

Study-wide conclusions, independent of this receptor: Sampling times were not matched between sustained-remission and progressing patients, and lymph node repertoires were not studied. Public clonotypes were found to be uncommon and were observed to contract or remain stable during treatment; the increase in clonality was shown to reflect expansion of private clonotypes at ibrutinib response. Clonality rose at ibrutinib response, remained stable during sustained remission, and dropped back toward baseline at progression. At baseline, clonality was higher than in age-matched healthy donors and showed a strong correlation with circulating CD8+ T-cell counts.

Sequenced material: PBMCs, taken before ibrutinib treatment. The V gene is TRBV2 and the J gene is TRBJ1-3; no confident D gene assignment can be made. The clonotype was recovered from a human donor with chronic lymphocytic leukemia. CDR3 loop: CASSLSVGVGNTIYF. The DNA sequence follows: TGTGCCAGCTCCCTCTCAGTTGGGGTCGGAAACACCATATATTTT.